The clone carrying this T cell receptor beta chain was seen a single time. The data were taken from a study of blood T cell repertoires in COVID-19. V shed 5 bases, J shed 1 base, and the junction held 18 bases outside the gene matches. The V gene's germline CDR1 is SGHVS and CDR2 FNYEAQ. The CDR3 is 19 amino acids. Study processing details: Amplified reference gene primers provided the basis for estimating nucleated cell counts. TCRdb keeps only in-frame clones here, not all; method: immunoSEQ multiplex PCR. The V and J calls and the clone size are those of that table, but D and trimming were determined from the DNA. The sample has about 150,000 clones, roughly nine tenths seen once; the top ten hold around 4.6%.

This receptor was obtained from a human donor in a cohort sampled during active COVID-19. The chain employs TRBV7-6 and TRBJ2-7; TRBD1 agrees at 9 bases. The sequenced sample consisted of peripheral blood. The CDR3 DNA follows: TGTGCCAGCAGCCTTACCATTCCCCGCGGGACAGGGATATCCTACGAGCAGTACTTC. Amino acids: CASSLTIPRGTGISYEQYF.